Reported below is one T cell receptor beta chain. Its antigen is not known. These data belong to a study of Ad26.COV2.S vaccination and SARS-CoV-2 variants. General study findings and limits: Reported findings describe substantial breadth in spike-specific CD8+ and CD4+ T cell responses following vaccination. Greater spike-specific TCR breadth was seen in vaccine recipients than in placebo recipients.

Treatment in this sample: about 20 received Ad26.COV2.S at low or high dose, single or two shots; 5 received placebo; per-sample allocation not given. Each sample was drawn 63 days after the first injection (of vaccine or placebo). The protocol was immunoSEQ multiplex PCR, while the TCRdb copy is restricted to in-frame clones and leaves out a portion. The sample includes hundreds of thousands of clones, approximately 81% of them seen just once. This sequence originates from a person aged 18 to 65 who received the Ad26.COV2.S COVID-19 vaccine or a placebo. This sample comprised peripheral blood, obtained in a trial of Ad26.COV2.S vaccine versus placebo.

CDR3 amino acids: CASSPDLLGGNTIYF. The DNA for the CDR3 is TGCGCCAGCAGCCCGGATTTGTTGGGAGGAAACACCATATATTTT. This chain uses TRBV5-1 with TRBJ1-3, with D unclear. CDR3 length: 15 residues. Per the germline V gene, CDR1 is SGHRS and CDR2 is YFSETQ. Trimming cost V 4 bases and J 4 bases, with 15 bases left between them.